The text below deals with one T cell receptor beta chain. Its specificity is unknown. The CDR3 contains 18 residues. The V gene lost 2 bases and the J gene lost 3 bases, with 19 bases spanning the gap. Germline CDR1 reads KGHDR; CDR2 reads SFDVKD. Investigators separated out CD4+ T cells once approximately 9 days of culture had passed. Cultures had half their medium replaced with IL-2 medium on days 3 and 7. This specimen belongs to a study of vaccination effects on CD4 cells after COVID-19. Study at large: Every well got a few million PBMC, which were grown with roughly 9.5 IU/ml IL-2 and roughly 10 ug/ml peptides.

This table comes from immunoSEQ multiplex PCR, and its TCRdb copy is limited to in-frame clones, with some not included. The repertoire includes tens of thousands of clones, roughly 73% of them detected once, and approximately 10% sits in the top ten. General study points: There was only 1 of 255 vaccine-induced clones in healthy vaccinees that cross-reacted with common cold coronaviruses.

The chain employs TRBV24-1 and TRBJ2-4; a possible D gene is TRBD1 (5 bases). This clonotype was sampled from a human donor who received a COVID-19 vaccine. This specimen consisted of CD4+ T cells from PBMCs cultured without peptide, obtained before COVID-19 vaccination. CDR3 in DNA: TGTGCCACCAGTGATTCCTCGTTTGGTGGCCAGGGCAAAAACATTCAGTACTTC. Its protein is CATSDSSFGGQGKNIQYF.